The rows below give T cell receptor beta chains drawn from one sample of a study of tumor and adjacent non-tumor tissue in lung cancer. TCRdb processed the multiplex PCR reads anew with MiXCR; each CDR3 protein has one entry. The sample has approximately 86,000 distinct CDR3 sequences; around 70% are singletons. Sequencing was performed on lung tumor tissue. The receptors here all came from a woman aged 40 to 50 with non-small cell lung cancer. The CDR3 runs from the conserved cysteine through the conserved F or W. A D gene is named only where the DNA matches it firmly. Some rows have no size entry. The others give once, few or many, or a class for an expanded clone.

abundance: NA; j_gene: TRBJ1-4; d_gene: TRBD1; v_gene: TRBV6-5; CDR3aa: CASSLTGGSINEKLFF; CDR3nt: TGTGCCAGCAGCCTAACAGGGGGTTCAATTAATGAAAAACTGTTTTTT
abundance: NA; j_gene: TRBJ2-1; d_gene: NA; v_gene: TRBV20-1; CDR3aa: CSACSVSGPLNEQFF; CDR3nt: TGCAGTGCTTGTTCGGTTAGTGGGCCACTGAATGAGCAGTTCTTC
abundance: NA; j_gene: TRBJ2-7; d_gene: NA; v_gene: TRBV5-1; CDR3aa: CASTPSTVSYEQYF; CDR3nt: TGCGCCAGTACCCCATCGACGGTCTCCTACGAGCAGTACTTC
abundance: NA; j_gene: TRBJ1-1; d_gene: NA; v_gene: TRBV11-2; CDR3aa: CASNLEGTLTFF; CDR3nt: TGTGCCAGCAACTTAGAAGGGACACTGACTTTCTTT
abundance: NA; j_gene: TRBJ2-2; d_gene: NA; v_gene: TRBV6-1; CDR3aa: CASSFRALQGAWELFF; CDR3nt: TGTGCCAGTAGTTTTAGGGCCCTCCAAGGGGCCTGGGAGCTGTTTTTT
abundance: NA; j_gene: TRBJ2-2; d_gene: TRBD1; v_gene: TRBV29-1; CDR3aa: CSATGAPGNTRELFF; CDR3nt: TGCAGCGCAACAGGGGCCCCTGGAAACACCCGGGAGCTGTTTTTT
abundance: NA; j_gene: TRBJ2-1; d_gene: TRBD1; v_gene: TRBV6-6; CDR3aa: CVSSRQGQYSYNEQFF; CDR3nt: TGTGTCAGCAGCAGACAGGGACAATACTCCTACAATGAGCAGTTCTTC
abundance: NA; j_gene: TRBJ2-1; d_gene: NA; v_gene: TRBV6-5; CDR3aa: CASSFDLSTYNEQFF; CDR3nt: TGTGCCAGCAGTTTCGACCTGTCAACTTACAATGAGCAGTTCTTC
abundance: many; j_gene: TRBJ1-5; d_gene: NA; v_gene: TRBV7-8; CDR3aa: CASSLAAGNQPQHF; CDR3nt: TGTGCCAGCAGCTTAGCGGCGGGCAATCAGCCCCAGCATTTT
abundance: NA; j_gene: TRBJ2-2; d_gene: TRBD1; v_gene: TRBV7-4; CDR3aa: CPWAPGQGTGELFF; CDR3nt: TGTCCCTGGGCTCCGGGACAGGGAACCGGGGAGCTGTTTTTT
abundance: NA; j_gene: TRBJ1-5; d_gene: NA; v_gene: TRBV4-2; CDR3aa: CASIAQGKGSTQPQHF; CDR3nt: TGTGCCAGCATCGCGCAGGGTAAGGGGAGCACTCAGCCCCAGCATTTT
abundance: NA; j_gene: TRBJ2-2; d_gene: TRBD1; v_gene: TRBV6-5; CDR3aa: CASSPTTGGSGELLF; CDR3nt: TGCGCCAGCAGTCCAACGACAGGGGGGTCGGGGGAGCTGCTTTTT
abundance: NA; j_gene: TRBJ2-5; d_gene: TRBD2; v_gene: TRBV11-2; CDR3aa: CTSSWSTSGRETQYF; CDR3nt: TGTACCAGCAGCTGGTCCACTAGCGGGCGGGAGACCCAGTATTTC
abundance: NA; j_gene: TRBJ1-5; d_gene: NA; v_gene: TRBV28; CDR3aa: CASMAVLGNQPQHF; CDR3nt: TGTGCCAGCATGGCAGTTCTGGGCAATCAGCCCCAGCATTTT
abundance: NA; j_gene: TRBJ2-1; d_gene: NA; v_gene: TRBV29-1; CDR3aa: CSVARSSGSYNEQFF; CDR3nt: TGTAGCGTTGCTAGGAGTAGCGGCTCCTACAATGAGCAGTTCTTC
abundance: many; j_gene: TRBJ2-5; d_gene: NA; v_gene: TRBV20-1; CDR3aa: CSARVFQETQYF; CDR3nt: TGCAGTGCTAGAGTATTCCAAGAGACCCAGTACTTC
abundance: NA; j_gene: TRBJ2-1; d_gene: NA; v_gene: TRBV28; CDR3aa: CASSPVVGGFRDEQFF; CDR3nt: TGTGCCAGCAGTCCCGTAGTGGGAGGATTCCGAGATGAGCAGTTCTTC
abundance: NA; j_gene: TRBJ2-5; d_gene: TRBD2; v_gene: TRBV11-2; CDR3aa: CVSSPNGGGPRLQETQHF; CDR3nt: TGTGTCAGCAGCCCTAACGGGGGAGGGCCCCGCTTGCAAGAGACCCAGCACTTC
abundance: NA; j_gene: TRBJ1-2; d_gene: TRBD1; v_gene: TRBV11-2; CDR3aa: CTSSLPQGAYGHTF; CDR3nt: TGTACCAGCAGCTTGCCTCAGGGGGCCTATGGCCACACATTC
abundance: NA; j_gene: TRBJ2-3; d_gene: TRBD2; v_gene: TRBV7-9; CDR3aa: CTSSGPGLGRPTDTQYF; CDR3nt: TGTACCAGCAGCGGCCCGGGACTAGGAAGGCCCACAGATACGCAGTACTTT
abundance: many; j_gene: TRBJ2-1; d_gene: TRBD2; v_gene: TRBV5-1; CDR3aa: CASSLRGGRAINEQFF; CDR3nt: TGCGCCAGCAGCTTGCGGGGCGGGAGGGCCATCAATGAGCAGTTCTTC
abundance: many; j_gene: TRBJ1-6; d_gene: NA; v_gene: TRBV28; CDR3aa: CASSLQEDNSPLHF; CDR3nt: TGTGCCAGCAGTCTCCAGGAGGATAATTCACCCCTCCACTTT
abundance: NA; j_gene: TRBJ1-1; d_gene: TRBD1; v_gene: TRBV6-1; CDR3aa: CASKRDRGMDTEAFF; CDR3nt: TGTGCCAGCAAGCGGGACAGGGGTATGGACACTGAGGCTTTCTTT
abundance: few; j_gene: TRBJ1-2; d_gene: NA; v_gene: TRBV11-3; CDR3aa: CASGSSRVLRHGYTF; CDR3nt: TGTGCCAGCGGCTCCAGCCGGGTCCTGCGGCATGGCTACACCTTC
abundance: NA; j_gene: TRBJ1-6; d_gene: NA; v_gene: TRBV12-3/TRBV12-4; CDR3aa: CASSPRVSNSPFHF; CDR3nt: TGTGCCAGCAGCCCACGGGTGAGTAATTCACCCTTCCACTTT
abundance: NA; j_gene: TRBJ2-2; d_gene: NA; v_gene: TRBV29-1; CDR3aa: CVVRTGMEGELFF; CDR3nt: TGCGTTGTCCGCACCGGGATGGAGGGGGAGCTGTTTTTT
abundance: NA; j_gene: TRBJ2-1; d_gene: NA; v_gene: TRBV11-3; CDR3aa: CASSLGLGKQFF; CDR3nt: TGTGCCAGCAGTTTAGGTTTAGGCAAGCAGTTCTTC
abundance: NA; j_gene: TRBJ2-3; d_gene: TRBD2; v_gene: TRBV6-5; CDR3aa: CASRQTSPSRTDMQYF; CDR3nt: TGTGCCAGCAGACAGACTAGCCCAAGTCGCACAGATATGCAGTACTTT
abundance: many; j_gene: TRBJ2-4; d_gene: NA; v_gene: TRBV5-4; CDR3aa: CASSLVGKVQYF; CDR3nt: TGTGCCAGCAGCTTGGTCGGGAAAGTTCAGTACTTC
abundance: NA; j_gene: TRBJ2-5; d_gene: NA; v_gene: TRBV11-3; CDR3aa: CTSSLCDGEETQYF; CDR3nt: TGTACCAGCAGCCTTTGTGACGGAGAAGAGACCCAGTACTTC
abundance: NA; j_gene: TRBJ2-2; d_gene: NA; v_gene: TRBV6-5; CDR3aa: CARVASVGGELFF; CDR3nt: TGTGCCAGAGTCGCTAGCGTTGGCGGGGAGCTGTTTTTT
abundance: NA; j_gene: TRBJ2-1; d_gene: NA; v_gene: TRBV11-2; CDR3aa: CASSKTLATLYNERFF; CDR3nt: TGTGCCAGCAGCAAGACACTAGCTACACTGTATAATGAGCGGTTCTTC
abundance: NA; j_gene: TRBJ1-1; d_gene: NA; v_gene: TRBV6-5; CDR3aa: CASSPAVVAGGTEAFF; CDR3nt: TGTGCCAGCTCTCCCGCGGTGGTTGCCGGCGGGACTGAAGCTTTCTTT
abundance: NA; j_gene: TRBJ1-5; d_gene: NA; v_gene: TRBV12-3/TRBV12-4; CDR3aa: CPNSILGLNQPQHF; CDR3nt: TGTCCCAACAGTATCCTAGGCCTCAATCAGCCCCAGCATTTT
abundance: many; j_gene: TRBJ2-3; d_gene: TRBD1; v_gene: TRBV5-1; CDR3aa: CASSSTSPGQGTDTQYF; CDR3nt: TGCGCCAGCAGCTCTACTTCCCCGGGACAGGGGACAGATACGCAGTATTTT
abundance: NA; j_gene: TRBJ2-1; d_gene: NA; v_gene: TRBV11-2; CDR3aa: CASSLGRRGYSSYIEQFF; CDR3nt: TGTGCCAGCAGCTTAGGGAGACGGGGCTATTCCTCCTACATTGAGCAGTTCTTC